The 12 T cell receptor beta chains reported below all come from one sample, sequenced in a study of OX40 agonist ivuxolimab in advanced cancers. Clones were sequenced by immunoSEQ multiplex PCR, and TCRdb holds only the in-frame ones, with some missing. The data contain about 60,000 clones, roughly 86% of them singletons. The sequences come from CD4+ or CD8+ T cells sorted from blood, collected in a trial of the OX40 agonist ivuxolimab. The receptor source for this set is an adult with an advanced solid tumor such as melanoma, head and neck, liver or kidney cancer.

As DNA, the CDR3 is TGCGCCAGCAGCTTGGGTACGGGACAGTCCCATATAGGGGCCAACGTCCTGACTTTC. As protein: CASSLGTGQSHIGANVLTF. The chain couples TRBV5-1 to TRBJ2-6; the match to TRBD1 covers 7 bases. CDR3 length equals 19 residues. Germline assignment: CDR1 SGHRS and CDR2 YFSETQ. Trimming at V came to 0 bases and at J to 4 bases, leaving 13 bases not matched to a gene.

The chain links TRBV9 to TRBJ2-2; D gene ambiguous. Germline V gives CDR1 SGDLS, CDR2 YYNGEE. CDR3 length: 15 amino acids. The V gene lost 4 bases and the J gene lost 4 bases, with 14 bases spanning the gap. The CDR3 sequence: CASSLSPTGTGELFF. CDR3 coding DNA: TGTGCCAGCAGCCTGTCCCCTACGGGCACCGGGGAGCTGTTTTTT. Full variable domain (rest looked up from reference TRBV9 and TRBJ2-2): DSGVTQTPKHLITATGQRVTLRCSPRSGDLSVYWYQQSLDQGLQFLIQYYNGEERAKGNILERFSAQQFPDLHSELNLSSLELGDSALYFCASSLSPTGTGELFFGEGSRLTVL.

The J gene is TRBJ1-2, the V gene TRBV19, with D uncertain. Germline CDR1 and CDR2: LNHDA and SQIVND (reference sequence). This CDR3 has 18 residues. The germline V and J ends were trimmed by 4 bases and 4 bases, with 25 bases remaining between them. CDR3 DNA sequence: TGTGCCAGTAGTAAGGCGGCAGGCAATCTCGCTATGGGCTATGGCTACACCTTC. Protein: CASSKAAGNLAMGYGYTF.

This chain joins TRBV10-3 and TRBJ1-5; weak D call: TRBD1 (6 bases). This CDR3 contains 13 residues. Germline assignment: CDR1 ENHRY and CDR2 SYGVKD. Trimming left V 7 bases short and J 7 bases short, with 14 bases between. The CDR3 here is CAINTGPGQPQHF. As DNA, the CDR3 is TGTGCCATCAACACAGGGCCTGGGCAGCCCCAGCATTTT.

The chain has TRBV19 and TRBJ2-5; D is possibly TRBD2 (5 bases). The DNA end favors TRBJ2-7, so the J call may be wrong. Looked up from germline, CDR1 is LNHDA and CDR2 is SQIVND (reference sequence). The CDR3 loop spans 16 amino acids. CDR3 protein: CASSILAEPGVYEQYF. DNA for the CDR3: TGTGCCAGTAGTATACTAGCTGAACCCGGGGTTTACGAGCAGTACTTC.

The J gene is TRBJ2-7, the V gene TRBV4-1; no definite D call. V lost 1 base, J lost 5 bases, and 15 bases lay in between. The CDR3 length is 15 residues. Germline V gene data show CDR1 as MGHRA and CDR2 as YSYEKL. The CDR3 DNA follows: TGCGCCAGCAGCCAAGTCGGATTCGGTATGGACGAGCAGTACTTC. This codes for CASSQVGFGMDEQYF.

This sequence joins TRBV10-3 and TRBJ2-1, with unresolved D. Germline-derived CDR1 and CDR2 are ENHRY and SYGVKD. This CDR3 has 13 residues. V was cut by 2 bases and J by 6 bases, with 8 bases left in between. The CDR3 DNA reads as TGTGCCATCAGTGAGGACTCAAGCAATGAGCAGTTCTTC. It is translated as CAISEDSSNEQFF.

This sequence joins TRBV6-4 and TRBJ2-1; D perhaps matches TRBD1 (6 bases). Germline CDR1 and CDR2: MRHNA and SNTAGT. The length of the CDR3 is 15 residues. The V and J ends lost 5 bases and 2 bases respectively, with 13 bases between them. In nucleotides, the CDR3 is TGTGCCAGCAGTTCAACAGGGTTCCCCTACAATGAGCAGTTCTTC. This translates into CASSSTGFPYNEQFF.

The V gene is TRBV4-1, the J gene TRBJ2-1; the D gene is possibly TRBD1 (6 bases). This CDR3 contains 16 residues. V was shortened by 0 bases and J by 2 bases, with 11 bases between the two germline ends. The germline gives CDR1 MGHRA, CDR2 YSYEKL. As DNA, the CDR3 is TGCGCCAGCAGCCAAGAGGTCAGGGGAACCTACAATGAGCAGTTCTTC. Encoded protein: CASSQEVRGTYNEQFF.

The CDR3 sequence is CASSVEFSDEQFF. CDR3 coding DNA: TGTGCCAGCAGCGTAGAGTTCAGCGATGAGCAGTTCTTC. The rearrangement uses TRBV9 and TRBJ2-1; D not resolved. Per the germline V gene, CDR1 is SGDLS and CDR2 is YYNGEE. The CDR3 sequence is 13 residues long. V gave up 0 bases and J gave up 8 bases, with 9 bases separating them. The complete variable domain, with remaining parts taken from reference TRBV9 and TRBJ2-1, reads DSGVTQTPKHLITATGQRVTLRCSPRSGDLSVYWYQQSLDQGLQFLIQYYNGEERAKGNILERFSAQQFPDLHSELNLSSLELGDSALYFCASSVEFSDEQFFGPGTRLTVL.

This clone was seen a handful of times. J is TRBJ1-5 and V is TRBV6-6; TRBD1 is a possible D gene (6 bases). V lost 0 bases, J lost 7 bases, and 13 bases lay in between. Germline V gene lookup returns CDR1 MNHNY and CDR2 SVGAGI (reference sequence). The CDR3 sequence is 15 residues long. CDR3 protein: CASSYSRGDRQPQHF. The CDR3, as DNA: TGTGCCAGCAGTTACTCCCGGGGAGACAGGCAGCCCCAGCATTTT.

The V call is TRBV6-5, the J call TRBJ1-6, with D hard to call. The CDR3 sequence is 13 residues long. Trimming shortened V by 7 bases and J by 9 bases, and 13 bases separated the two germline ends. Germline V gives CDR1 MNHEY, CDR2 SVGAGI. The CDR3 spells CASKSGLASPLHF. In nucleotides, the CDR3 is TGTGCCAGCAAGTCGGGGTTGGCTTCACCCCTCCACTTT.